The 17 T cell receptor beta chains listed next were all sequenced from one sample in a study of T cell responses to AZD1222 COVID-19 vaccine. Repertoires were generated with immunoSEQ multiplex PCR, while TCRdb's copy carries only in-frame clones and drops some. The sample records roughly 180,000 clones, 92% being singletons. This sample comprised peripheral blood, obtained 28 days after the second AZD1222 dose. These receptors all come from an adult who received the AZD1222 COVID-19 vaccine.

The gene calls are TRBV19 and TRBJ1-1, with D unresolved. The germline V and J ends were trimmed by 6 bases and 12 bases, with 14 bases remaining between them. The germline CDR1 and CDR2 sequences are LNHDA and SQIVND (reference sequence). The CDR3 runs to 11 residues. CDR3 in DNA: TGTGCCAGTAGCCCCCAAGGGCCGACTTTCTTT. It specifies CASSPQGPTFF.

The V and J genes are TRBV24-1 and TRBJ1-5; the D is unclear. This CDR3 has 14 residues. V lost 2 bases, J lost 6 bases, and 10 bases lay in between. CDR1 KGHDR and CDR2 SFDVKD come from the germline V gene. The CDR3 DNA reads TGTGCCACCAGTGATTCTTACCGCTCTCAGCCCCAGCATTTT. Its protein is CATSDSYRSQPQHF.

The chain links TRBV28 to TRBJ1-4; D ambiguous. The V and J ends lost 1 base and 0 bases respectively, with 9 bases between them. CDR1 and CDR2 (germline): MDHEN, SYDVKM. The CDR3 runs to 16 residues. CDR3 loop: CASSLYLTATNEKLFF. In DNA, the CDR3 is TGTGCCAGCAGTTTATATCTGACCGCAACTAATGAAAAACTGTTTTTT.

This rearrangement joins TRBV2 to TRBJ1-2; D possibly corresponds to TRBD1 (6 bases). Germline V gives CDR1 SNHLY, CDR2 FYNNEI. V lost 5 bases and J 1 base, leaving 11 bases between the germline ends. The CDR3 contains 14 residues. CDR3 residues: CASSFDRNNYGYTF. The DNA of the CDR3 is TGTGCCAGCAGTTTCGACAGGAATAACTATGGCTACACCTTC.

V and J are TRBV28 and TRBJ2-1; D is perhaps TRBD1 (9 bases). Per germline, CDR1 MDHEN and CDR2 SYDVKM. V gave up 7 bases and J gave up 3 bases, with 16 bases separating them. This CDR3 region has 15 residues. CDR3 nucleotide sequence: TGTGCCAGCACCGGGGGGGGACAGGGCTACAATGAGCAGTTCTTC. Translating it yields CASTGGGQGYNEQFF.

The rearrangement uses TRBV13 and TRBJ2-3; tentative D call: TRBD2 (7 bases). V was clipped by 8 bases and J by 1 base, with 16 bases between them. In germline, CDR1 is PRHDT, CDR2 FYEKMQ (reference sequence). The CDR3 extends over 15 amino acids. The CDR3 loop is CASAIGGAGTDTQYF. CDR3 coding DNA: TGTGCCAGCGCTATTGGGGGGGCAGGCACAGATACGCAGTATTTT.

V gene TRBV6-5 combines with J gene TRBJ2-3; no reliable D call. Germline CDR1 reads MNHEY; CDR2 reads SVGAGI. The CDR3 consists of 14 residues. Trimming pared 7 bases from V and 0 bases from J, leaving 11 bases between. CDR3 coding DNA: TGTGCCAGCAAGGCGACTCTTAGCACAGATACGCAGTATTTT. It translates to CASKATLSTDTQYF.

The chain has TRBV28 and TRBJ2-1; D remains ambiguous. V was cut by 6 bases and J by 0 bases, with 12 bases left in between. The CDR3 spans 15 residues. The V gene's germline CDR1 is MDHEN and CDR2 SYDVKM. DNA for the CDR3: TGTGCCAGCAGGGTTGGGCGGAGCTCCTACAATGAGCAGTTCTTC. This gives the protein CASRVGRSSYNEQFF.

V gene TRBV7-2 combines with J gene TRBJ2-3; D remains ambiguous. The CDR3 length is 13 residues. Germline V gives CDR1 SGHTA, CDR2 FQGNSA. Trimming removed 2 bases at V and 2 bases at J, with 5 bases between. This CDR3 is CASSLFSTDTQYF. The CDR3 nucleotides are TGTGCCAGCAGCTTATTCTCCACAGATACGCAGTATTTT.

The V gene is TRBV27, the J gene TRBJ2-1, with 14 bases identical to TRBD2. Trimming removed 8 bases from V and 2 bases from J; junction bases left unmatched: 2. Germline CDR1 is MNHEY and CDR2 is SMNVEV (reference sequence). The CDR3 sequence is 15 residues long. The CDR3 reads CASLGLAGAYNEQFF. In DNA form, the CDR3 reads TGTGCCAGCTTGGGACTAGCGGGAGCCTACAATGAGCAGTTCTTC.

The V and J genes are TRBV7-2 and TRBJ2-3, with D perhaps matching TRBD2 (5 bases). The germline gives CDR1 SGHTA, CDR2 FQGNSA. CDR3 size: 16 residues. The V end was cut by 2 bases, the J end by 4 bases, with 16 bases between. CDR3 protein: CASSLLSVQASDTQYF. In nucleotides, the CDR3 is TGTGCCAGCAGCTTACTTAGCGTTCAGGCATCAGATACGCAGTATTTT.

This chain joins TRBV7-9 and TRBJ1-2; D gene uncertain. CDR3 size: 12 residues. Deletions cut 8 bases from V and 4 bases from J, with 11 bases between. The V gene's germline CDR1 is SEHNR and CDR2 FQNEAQ (reference sequence). The CDR3 region is CASGTRGYGYTF. The CDR3 DNA reads TGTGCCAGCGGTACGCGGGGCTATGGCTACACCTTC.

The chain carries TRBV27 and TRBJ2-1; 7 positions match TRBD2. This CDR3 region has 13 residues. Per the germline V gene, CDR1 is MNHEY and CDR2 is SMNVEV (reference sequence). Germline trimming cut 2 bases from V and 7 bases from J; bases unmatched to any gene: 2. Written as DNA, the CDR3 is TGTGCCAGCAGTTTAGGGAGGGTAAATGAGCAGTTCTTC. Amino acid sequence: CASSLGRVNEQFF.

V is TRBV5-1 and J is TRBJ2-7; 8 bases align to TRBD1. Unmatched junction bases numbered 5, after V lost 4 bases and J lost 2 bases. CDR3 length equals 14 residues. Germline assignment: CDR1 SGHRS and CDR2 YFSETQ. CDR3 nucleotides: TGCGCCAGCAGCACGCGACAGGGGCCCTACGAGCAGTACTTC. Translation gives CASSTRQGPYEQYF.

The chain uses TRBV3-1 (or the pseudogene TRBV3-2) and TRBJ1-3, with D unresolved. Germline values: CDR1 LGHDT, CDR2 YNNKEL (reference sequence). This CDR3 is 11 amino acids long. Trimming took 4 bases from V and 10 from J, leaving 8 bases between them. CDR3 nucleotides: TGTGCCAGCAGCCCAGACGTGACCATATATTTT. Translating it yields CASSPDVTIYF.

This clone came up once. This rearrangement joins TRBV18 to TRBJ1-1; TRBD1 agrees at 8 bases. CDR3 length: 18 residues. Trimming at V came to 4 bases and at J to 4 bases, leaving 17 bases not matched to a gene. CDR1 and CDR2 (germline): KGHSH, LQKENI. The CDR3 nucleotides read TGTGCCAGCTCACGAAGTACCGGACAGGGTCACGGACTCACTGAAGCTTTCTTT. Translation: CASSRSTGQGHGLTEAFF. The complete variable domain, with remaining parts taken from reference TRBV18 and TRBJ1-1, reads NAGVMQNPRHLVRRRGQEARLRCSPMKGHSHVYWYRQLPEEGLKFMVYLQKENIIDESGMPKERFSAEFPKEGPSILRIQQVVRGDSAAYFCASSRSTGQGHGLTEAFFGQGTRLTVV.

The chain recombines TRBV27 with TRBJ2-7; D not certain. Germline-derived CDR1 and CDR2 are MNHEY and SMNVEV (reference sequence). The CDR3 runs to 14 residues. Trimming removed 3 bases from V and 4 bases from J, with 13 bases in between. CDR3 coding DNA: TGTGCCAGCAGTTTCAACCCCTTCGGGTACGAGCAGTACTTC. Protein sequence: CASSFNPFGYEQYF.